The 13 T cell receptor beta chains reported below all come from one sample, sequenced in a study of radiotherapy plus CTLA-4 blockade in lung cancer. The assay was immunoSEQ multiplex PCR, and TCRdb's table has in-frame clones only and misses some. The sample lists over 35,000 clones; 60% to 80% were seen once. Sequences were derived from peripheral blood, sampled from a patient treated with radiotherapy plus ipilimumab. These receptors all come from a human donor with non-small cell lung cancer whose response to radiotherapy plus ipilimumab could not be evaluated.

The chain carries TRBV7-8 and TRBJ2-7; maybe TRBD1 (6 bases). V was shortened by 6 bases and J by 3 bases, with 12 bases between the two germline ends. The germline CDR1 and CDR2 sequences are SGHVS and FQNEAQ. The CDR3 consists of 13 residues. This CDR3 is CASSLDRYYEQYF. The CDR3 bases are TGTGCCAGCAGTCTAGACAGGTACTACGAGCAGTACTTC.

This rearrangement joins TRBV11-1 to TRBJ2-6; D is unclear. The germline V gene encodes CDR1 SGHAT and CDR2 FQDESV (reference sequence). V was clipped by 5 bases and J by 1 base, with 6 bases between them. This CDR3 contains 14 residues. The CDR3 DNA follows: TGTGCCAGCAGCGTTGTATCTGGGGCCAACGTCCTGACTTTC. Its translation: CASSVVSGANVLTF.

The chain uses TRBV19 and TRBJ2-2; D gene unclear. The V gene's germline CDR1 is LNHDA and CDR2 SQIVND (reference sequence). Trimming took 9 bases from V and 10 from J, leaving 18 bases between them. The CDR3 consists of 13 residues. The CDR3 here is CASLDARLAELFF. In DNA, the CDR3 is TGTGCCAGCCTGGATGCTCGGTTAGCGGAGCTGTTTTTT.

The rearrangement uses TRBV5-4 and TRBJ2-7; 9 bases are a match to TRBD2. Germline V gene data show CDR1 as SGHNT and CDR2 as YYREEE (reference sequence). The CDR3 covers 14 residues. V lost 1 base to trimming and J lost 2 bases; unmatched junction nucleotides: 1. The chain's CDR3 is CASSLLAGPYEQYF. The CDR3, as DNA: TGTGCCAGCAGCTTGCTAGCGGGACCCTACGAGCAGTACTTC.

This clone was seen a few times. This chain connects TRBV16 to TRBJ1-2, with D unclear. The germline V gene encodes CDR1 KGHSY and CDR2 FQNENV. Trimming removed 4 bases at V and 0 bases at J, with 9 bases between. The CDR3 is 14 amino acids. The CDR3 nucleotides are TGTGCCAGCAGCCCCCAGGAAGCTAACTATGGCTACACCTTC. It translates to CASSPQEANYGYTF.

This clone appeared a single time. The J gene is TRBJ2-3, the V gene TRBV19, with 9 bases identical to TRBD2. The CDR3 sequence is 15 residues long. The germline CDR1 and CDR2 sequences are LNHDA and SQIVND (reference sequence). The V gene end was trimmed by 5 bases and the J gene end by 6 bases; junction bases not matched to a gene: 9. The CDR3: CASSRISGRPDTQYF. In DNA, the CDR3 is TGTGCCAGTAGTCGGATTAGCGGGAGACCTGATACGCAGTATTTT.

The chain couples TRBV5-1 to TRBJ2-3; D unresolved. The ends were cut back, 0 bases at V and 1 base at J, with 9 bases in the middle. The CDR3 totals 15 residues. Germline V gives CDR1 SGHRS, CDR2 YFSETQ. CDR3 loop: CASSLDPSGTDTQYF. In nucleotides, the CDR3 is TGCGCCAGCAGCTTGGACCCCTCGGGCACAGATACGCAGTATTTT.

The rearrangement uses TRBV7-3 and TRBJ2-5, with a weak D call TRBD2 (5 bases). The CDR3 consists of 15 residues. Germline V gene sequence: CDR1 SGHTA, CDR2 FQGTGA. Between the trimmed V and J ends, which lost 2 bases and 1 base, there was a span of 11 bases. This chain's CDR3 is CASSLVPTSQETQYF. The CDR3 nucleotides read TGTGCCAGCAGCTTAGTCCCAACTAGCCAAGAGACCCAGTACTTC.

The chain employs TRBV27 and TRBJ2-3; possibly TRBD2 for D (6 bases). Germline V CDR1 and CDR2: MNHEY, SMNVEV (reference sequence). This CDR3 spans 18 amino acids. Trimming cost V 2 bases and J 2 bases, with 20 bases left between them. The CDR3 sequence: CASSLVISGSYLTDTQYF. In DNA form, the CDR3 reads TGTGCCAGCAGTTTAGTGATTAGCGGCTCTTACCTCACAGATACGCAGTATTTT.

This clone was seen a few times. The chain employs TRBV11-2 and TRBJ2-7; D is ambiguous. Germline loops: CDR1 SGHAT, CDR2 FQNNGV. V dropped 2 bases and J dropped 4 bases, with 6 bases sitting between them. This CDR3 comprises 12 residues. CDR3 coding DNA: TGTGCCAGCAGCTTATCCAGTTACGAGCAGTACTTC. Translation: CASSLSSYEQYF.

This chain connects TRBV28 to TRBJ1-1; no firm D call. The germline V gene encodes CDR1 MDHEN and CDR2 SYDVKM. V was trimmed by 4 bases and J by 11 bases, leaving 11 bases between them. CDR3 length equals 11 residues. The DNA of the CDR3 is TGTGCCAGCAGTTCCCTCGGGGTGGCTTTCTTT. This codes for CASSSLGVAFF.

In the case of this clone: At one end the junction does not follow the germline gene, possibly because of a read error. The chain's CDR3 is CASSSASGNTGELFF. CDR3 DNA: TGTGCTAGCAGCTCCGCTAGCGGGAACACCGGGGAGCTGTTTTTT. J is TRBJ2-2 and V is TRBV7-7, with 7 positions matching TRBD2. This CDR3 comprises 15 residues. The germline V gene has CDR1 SSHAT and CDR2 FNYEAQ (reference sequence). Full variable domain (missing parts from reference TRBV7-7 and TRBJ2-2): GAGVSQSPRYKVTKRGQDVTLRCDPISSHATLYWYQQALGQGPEFLTYFNYEAQPDKSGLPSDRFSAERPEGSISTLTIQRTEQRDSAMYRCASSSASGNTGELFFGEGSRLTVL.

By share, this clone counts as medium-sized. The CDR3 spells CASSHPGDRQYNEQFF. For the CDR3, the DNA is TGTGCCAGCAGCCACCCAGGGGACAGACAATACAATGAGCAGTTCTTC. V gene TRBV5-8 combines with J gene TRBJ2-1; 7 positions match TRBD1. The CDR3 totals 16 residues. The V gene's germline CDR1 is SGHTS and CDR2 YDEGEE. J gave up 4 bases and V 4 bases, and 11 bases lay outside the gene matches.